The 17 T cell receptor beta chains below all came from one sample that was sequenced in a study of cytomegalovirus exposure and HLA in healthy donors. Use of 60 Vbeta and 13 Jbeta primers characterized the PCR. This table comes from immunoSEQ multiplex PCR, and its TCRdb copy is limited to in-frame clones, with some not included. In the table there are 100,000 to 150,000 clones, roughly three fifths of which are singletons. Sequencing was performed on PBMCs. These receptors came from a man aged 18 to 29 in good health and CMV-seronegative.

Only a few counts were recorded for this clone. The J gene is TRBJ2-1, the V gene TRBV19; 11 bases are a match to TRBD2. V was clipped by 4 bases and J by 3 bases; unmatched bases: 2. This CDR3 is 15 amino acids long. The germline V gene encodes CDR1 LNHDA and CDR2 SQIVND (reference sequence). The CDR3 region is CASSTGTSGYNEQFF. The CDR3 nucleotides read TGTGCCAGTAGTACCGGGACTAGCGGCTACAATGAGCAGTTCTTC.

The V and J genes are TRBV11-2 and TRBJ2-1; D ambiguous. The ends were cut back, 4 bases at V and 6 bases at J, with 13 bases in the middle. The CDR3 spans 14 residues. CDR1 and CDR2 (germline): SGHAT, FQNNGV. The DNA of the CDR3 is TGTGCCAGCAGCTCACGAGATAAGTTCAATGAGCAGTTCTTC. This encodes CASSSRDKFNEQFF.

This clone came up a few times. The CDR3 DNA reads TGTGCCAGCAGCGCAGGGGGCGGGCAGTTCTTC. This gives the protein CASSAGGGQFF. The chain employs TRBV9 and TRBJ2-1; 8 nucleotides match TRBD1. In germline, CDR1 is SGDLS, CDR2 YYNGEE. There are 11 residues in the CDR3. V trimming: 3 bases; J trimming: 12 bases; junction bases outside the gene matches: 2.

The chain combines TRBV4-1 with TRBJ1-6; D is ambiguous. Germline CDR1 is MGHRA and CDR2 is YSYEKL. The CDR3 is made up of 18 amino acids. V was shortened by 0 bases and J by 0 bases, with 12 bases between the two germline ends. The CDR3 DNA sequence: TGCGCCAGCAGCCAAGACGCCACCCTGAGCTCCTATAATTCACCCCTCCACTTT. Its protein is CASSQDATLSSYNSPLHF.

A remark on this clone: The germline gene is not matched at one end of the junction; a read error may be the cause. The chain is built from TRBV4-1 and TRBJ1-6; D is possibly TRBD1 (6 bases). The germline CDR1 and CDR2 sequences are MGHRA and YSYEKL. The CDR3 has 18 amino acids. CDR3 sequence (DNA): TGCGCCAGCAGCCAAGCCCCGGCCGGACAGAGCTATCATTCACCCCTCCACTTT. Its translation is CASSQAPAGQSYHSPLHF.

This sequence joins TRBV5-4 and TRBJ2-1; 10 nucleotides match TRBD2. The CDR3 is 15 residues long. The V gene end was trimmed by 3 bases and the J gene end by 6 bases; junction bases not matched to a gene: 6. Germline lookup yields CDR1 SGHNT and CDR2 YYREEE (reference sequence). The CDR3 sequence: CASSSVGLATNEQFF. CDR3 nucleotides: TGTGCCAGCAGCTCCGTGGGACTAGCGACCAATGAGCAGTTCTTC.

Details on this clone: An end of the junction differs from the germline gene, which may be a read error. V gene TRBV25-1 combines with J gene TRBJ1-1; possibly TRBD1 for D (5 bases). CDR1 and CDR2 from the germline V gene are MGHDK and SYGVNS. There are 15 residues in the CDR3. CDR3 loop: CTSSRSWRGDTEAFF. As DNA, the CDR3 is TGTACCAGCAGCCGATCTTGGAGGGGCGACACTGAAGCTTTCTTT.

The rearrangement uses TRBV28 and TRBJ2-7, with 8 bases lining up with TRBD2. There are 16 residues in the CDR3. Germline V gene lookup returns CDR1 MDHEN and CDR2 SYDVKM. V shed 1 base, J shed 2 bases, and the junction held 7 bases outside the gene matches. The CDR3 spells CASSLLELAVTYEQYF. The DNA of the CDR3 is TGTGCCAGCAGTTTATTAGAACTAGCGGTTACCTACGAGCAGTACTTC.

This rearrangement joins TRBV19 to TRBJ2-1; 10 nucleotides align to TRBD1. The J segment lost 7 bases and the V segment lost 5 bases, leaving 11 bases of the junction unmatched. The CDR3 sequence is 16 residues long. Germline V gives CDR1 LNHDA, CDR2 SQIVND (reference sequence). The CDR3 region has the DNA TGTGCCAGTAGTTTTGGGACAGGGGCTTCGAGGAATGAGCAGTTCTTC. It yields the protein CASSFGTGASRNEQFF.

The rearrangement joins TRBV6-5 to TRBJ2-3; D ambiguous. CDR3 size: 16 residues. CDR1 is MNHEY and CDR2 is SVGAGI in the germline V gene. V gave up 2 bases and J gave up 0 bases, with 12 bases separating them. CDR3 DNA: TGTGCCAGCAGTTACACCAGTGGCAGTAGCACAGATACGCAGTATTTT. This gives the protein CASSYTSGSSTDTQYF.

In regard to this clone: At one end, the junction sequence differs from germline, possibly due to a read error. The V gene is TRBV20-1, the J gene TRBJ2-3, with D perhaps TRBD1 (5 bases). Looked up from germline, CDR1 is DFQATT and CDR2 is SNEGSKA (reference sequence). This CDR3 comprises 11 residues. CDR3 amino acids: CLGAGTDTQYF. CDR3 bases: TGTTTAGGGGCGGGCACAGATACGCAGTATTTT.

CDR3 sequence (DNA): TGTGCCAGTAGTATGAGGACACTCTACGAGCAGTACTTC. Its protein product is CASSMRTLYEQYF. This rearrangement joins TRBV19 to TRBJ2-7; D might be TRBD1 (5 bases). The V gene's germline CDR1 is LNHDA and CDR2 SQIVND (reference sequence). The CDR3 is 13 amino acids. Deletions cut 3 bases from V and 3 bases from J, with 9 bases between. The full variable domain, with the rest looked up from reference TRBV19 and TRBJ2-7, is DGGITQSPKYLFRKEGQNVTLSCEQNLNHDAMYWYRQDPGQGLRLIYYSQIVNDFQKGDIAEGYSVSREKKESFPLTVTSAQKNPTAFYLCASSMRTLYEQYFGPGTRLTVT.

This clone was detected once. The chain is built from TRBV19 and TRBJ2-2; D remains unclear. This CDR3 has 15 amino acids. Trimming took 3 bases from V and 0 from J, leaving 8 bases between them. CDR1 is LNHDA, CDR2 SQIVND, per germline (reference sequence). The CDR3 region has the DNA TGTGCCAGTAGTATTGGCAGGACGAACACCGGGGAGCTGTTTTTT. This translates into CASSIGRTNTGELFF.

The genes are TRBV13 and TRBJ1-3, with a weak D call TRBD1 (6 bases). The CDR3 has 16 residues. V lost 2 bases and J 0 bases, leaving 11 bases between the germline ends. Per the germline V gene, CDR1 is PRHDT and CDR2 is FYEKMQ (reference sequence). This chain's CDR3 is CASSLFRTVSGNTIYF. The CDR3 nucleotides are TGTGCCAGCAGCTTATTCCGGACAGTCTCTGGAAACACCATATATTTT. The whole variable domain, remainder taken from reference TRBV13 and TRBJ1-3, is AAGVIQSPRHLIKEKRETATLKCYPIPRHDTVYWYQQGPGQDPQFLISFYEKMQSDKGSIPDRFSAQQFSDYHSELNMSSLELGDSALYFCASSLFRTVSGNTIYFGEGSWLTVV.

There are a few counts of this clone. The chain links TRBV7-3 to TRBJ2-4; 7 bases are shared with TRBD1. Per the germline V gene, CDR1 is SGHTA and CDR2 is FQGTGA. Trimming cost V 5 bases and J 9 bases; bases outside gene matches: 7. The CDR3 has 13 residues. The CDR3 reads CASSKQGFGIQYF. CDR3 bases: TGTGCCAGCAGCAAACAGGGGTTCGGCATTCAGTACTTC.

This chain links TRBV5-4 with TRBJ1-1, with 7 bases aligning to TRBD1. CDR3 length equals 15 residues. Germline assignment: CDR1 SGHNT and CDR2 YYREEE (reference sequence). V dropped 2 bases and J dropped 4; count of bases not matched to a gene: 8. The CDR3 spells CASSLQLGGSTEAFF. The CDR3, as DNA: TGTGCCAGCAGCTTACAATTAGGGGGCTCCACTGAAGCTTTCTTT.

This chain links TRBV28 with TRBJ2-5; 11 bases align to TRBD1. Losses at the gene ends were 6 bases for V and 1 base for J; bases not matched to a gene: 4. The germline V gene has CDR1 MDHEN and CDR2 SYDVKM. The CDR3 covers 15 residues. The CDR3 region is CASRAGQGVQETQYF. The CDR3 region has the DNA TGTGCCAGCAGGGCGGGACAGGGGGTCCAAGAGACCCAGTACTTC.